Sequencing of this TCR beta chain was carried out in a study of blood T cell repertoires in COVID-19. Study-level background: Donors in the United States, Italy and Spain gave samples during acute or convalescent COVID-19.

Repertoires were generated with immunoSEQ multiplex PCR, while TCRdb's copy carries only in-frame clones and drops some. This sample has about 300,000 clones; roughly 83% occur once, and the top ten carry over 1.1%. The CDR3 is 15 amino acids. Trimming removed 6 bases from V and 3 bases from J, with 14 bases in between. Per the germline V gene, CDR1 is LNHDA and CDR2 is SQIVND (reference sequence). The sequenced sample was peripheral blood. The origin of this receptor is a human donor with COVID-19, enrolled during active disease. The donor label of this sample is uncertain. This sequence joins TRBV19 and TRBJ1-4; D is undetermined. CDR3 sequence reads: CASSPSGSANEKLFF. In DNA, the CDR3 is TGTGCCAGTAGCCCCTCCGGGTCCGCTAATGAAAAACTGTTTTTT. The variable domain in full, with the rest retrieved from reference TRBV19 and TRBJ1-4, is DGGITQSPKYLFRKEGQNVTLSCEQNLNHDAMYWYRQDPGQGLRLIYYSQIVNDFQKGDIAEGYSVSREKKESFPLTVTSAQKNPTAFYLCASSPSGSANEKLFFGSGTQLSVL.